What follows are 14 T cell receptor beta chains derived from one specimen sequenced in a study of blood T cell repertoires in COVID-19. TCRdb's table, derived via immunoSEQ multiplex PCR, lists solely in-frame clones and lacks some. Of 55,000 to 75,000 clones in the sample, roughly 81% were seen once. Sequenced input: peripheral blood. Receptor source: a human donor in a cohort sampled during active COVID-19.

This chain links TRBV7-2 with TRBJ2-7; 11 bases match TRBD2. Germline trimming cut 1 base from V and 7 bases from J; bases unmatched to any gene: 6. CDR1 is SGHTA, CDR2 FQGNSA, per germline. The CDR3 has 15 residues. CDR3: CASSLEGTSGLEQYF. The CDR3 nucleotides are TGTGCCAGCAGCTTAGAGGGGACTAGCGGTCTTGAGCAGTACTTC. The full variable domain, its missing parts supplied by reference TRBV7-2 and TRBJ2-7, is GAGVSQSPSNKVTEKGKDVELRCDPISGHTALYWYRQSLGQGLEFLIYFQGNSAPDKSGLPSDRFSAERTGGSVSTLTIQRTQQEDSAVYLCASSLEGTSGLEQYFGPGTRLTVT.

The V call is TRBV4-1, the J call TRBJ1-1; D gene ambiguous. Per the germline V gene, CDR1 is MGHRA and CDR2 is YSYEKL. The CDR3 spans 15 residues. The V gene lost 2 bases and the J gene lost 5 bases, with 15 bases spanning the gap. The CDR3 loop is CASSQTTLWRTEAFF. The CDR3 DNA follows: TGCGCCAGCAGCCAAACCACTCTATGGCGGACTGAAGCTTTCTTT.

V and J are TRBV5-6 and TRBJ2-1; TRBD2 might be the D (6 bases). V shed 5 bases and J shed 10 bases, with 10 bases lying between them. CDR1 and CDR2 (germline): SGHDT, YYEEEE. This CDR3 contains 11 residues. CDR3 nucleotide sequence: TGTGCCAGCAGGGAGGGCCGCGAGCAGTTCTTC. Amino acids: CASREGREQFF. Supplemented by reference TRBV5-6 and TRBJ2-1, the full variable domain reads DAGVTQSPTHLIKTRGQQVTLRCSPKSGHDTVSWYQQALGQGPQFIFQYYEEEERQRGNFPDRFSGHQFPNYSSELNVNALLLGDSALYLCASREGREQFFGPGTRLTVL.

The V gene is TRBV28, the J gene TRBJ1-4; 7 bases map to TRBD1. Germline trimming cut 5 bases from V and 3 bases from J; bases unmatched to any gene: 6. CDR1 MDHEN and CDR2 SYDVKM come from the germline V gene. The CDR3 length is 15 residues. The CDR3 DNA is TGTGCCAGCAGTAAAAGACAGGGTGCTAATGAAAAACTGTTTTTT. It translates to CASSKRQGANEKLFF.

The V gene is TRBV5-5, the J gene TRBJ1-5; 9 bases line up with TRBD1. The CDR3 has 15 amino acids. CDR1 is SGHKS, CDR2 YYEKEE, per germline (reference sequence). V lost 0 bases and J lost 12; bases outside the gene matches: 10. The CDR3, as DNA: TGTGCCAGCAGCTTGGATGTCGGGACAGGGTTATTCCAGCATTTT. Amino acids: CASSLDVGTGLFQHF.

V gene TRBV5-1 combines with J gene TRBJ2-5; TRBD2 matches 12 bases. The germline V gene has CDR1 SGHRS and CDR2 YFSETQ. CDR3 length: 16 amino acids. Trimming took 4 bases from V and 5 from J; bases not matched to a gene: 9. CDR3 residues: CASSRTSGMVLETQYF. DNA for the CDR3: TGCGCCAGCAGCCGGACTAGCGGGATGGTGCTGGAGACCCAGTACTTC.

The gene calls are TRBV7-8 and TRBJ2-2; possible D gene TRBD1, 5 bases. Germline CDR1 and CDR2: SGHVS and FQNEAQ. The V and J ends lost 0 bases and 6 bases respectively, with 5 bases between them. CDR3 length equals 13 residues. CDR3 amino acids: CASSLAGAGELFF. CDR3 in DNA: TGTGCCAGCAGCTTAGCAGGGGCCGGGGAGCTGTTTTTT.

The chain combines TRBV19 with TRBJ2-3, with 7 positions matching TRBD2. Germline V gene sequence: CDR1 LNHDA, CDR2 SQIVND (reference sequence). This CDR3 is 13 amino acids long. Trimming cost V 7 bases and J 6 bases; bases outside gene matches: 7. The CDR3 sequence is CASTGLGGDTQYF. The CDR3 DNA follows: TGTGCCAGTACGGGTCTGGGAGGGGATACGCAGTATTTT.

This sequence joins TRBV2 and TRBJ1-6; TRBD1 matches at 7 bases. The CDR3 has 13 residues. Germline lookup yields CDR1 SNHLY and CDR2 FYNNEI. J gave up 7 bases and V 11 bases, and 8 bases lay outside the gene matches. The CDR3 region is CAATGQTNSPLHF. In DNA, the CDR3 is TGTGCCGCGACGGGACAGACAAATTCACCCCTCCACTTT.

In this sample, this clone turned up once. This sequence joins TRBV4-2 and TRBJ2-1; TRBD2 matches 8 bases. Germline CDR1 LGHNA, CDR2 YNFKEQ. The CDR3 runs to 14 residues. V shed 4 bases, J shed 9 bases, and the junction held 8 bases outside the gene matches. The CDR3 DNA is TGTGCCAGCAGCCCCGGGAGGGCCAGCGCTGAGCAGTTCTTC. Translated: CASSPGRASAEQFF.

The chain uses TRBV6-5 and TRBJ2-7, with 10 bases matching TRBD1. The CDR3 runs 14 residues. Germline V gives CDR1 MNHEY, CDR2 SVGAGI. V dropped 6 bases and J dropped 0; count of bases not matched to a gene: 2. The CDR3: CASSGTGVSYEQYF. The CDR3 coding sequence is TGTGCCAGCAGCGGGACAGGGGTCTCCTACGAGCAGTACTTC.

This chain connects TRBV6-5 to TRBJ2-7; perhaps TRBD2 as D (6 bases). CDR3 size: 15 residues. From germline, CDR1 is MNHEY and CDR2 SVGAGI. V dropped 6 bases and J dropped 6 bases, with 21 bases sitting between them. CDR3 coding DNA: TGTGCCAGCAGACCATCGGAGGGGCCGCCACTCGAGCAGTACTTC. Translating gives CASRPSEGPPLEQYF.

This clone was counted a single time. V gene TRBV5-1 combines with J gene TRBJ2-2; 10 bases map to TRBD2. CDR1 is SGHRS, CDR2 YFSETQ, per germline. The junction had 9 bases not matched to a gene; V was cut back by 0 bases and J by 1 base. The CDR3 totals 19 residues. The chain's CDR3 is CASSLGALSGRKNTGELFF. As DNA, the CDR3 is TGCGCCAGCAGCTTGGGGGCCCTTAGCGGGAGGAAGAACACCGGGGAGCTGTTTTTT.

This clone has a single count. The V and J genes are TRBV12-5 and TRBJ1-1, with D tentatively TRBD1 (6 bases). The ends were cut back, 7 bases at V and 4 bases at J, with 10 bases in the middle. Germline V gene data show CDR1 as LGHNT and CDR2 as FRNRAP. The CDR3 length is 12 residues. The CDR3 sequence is CASAQGTTEAFF. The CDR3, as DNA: TGTGCTAGTGCACAGGGCACCACTGAAGCTTTCTTT.